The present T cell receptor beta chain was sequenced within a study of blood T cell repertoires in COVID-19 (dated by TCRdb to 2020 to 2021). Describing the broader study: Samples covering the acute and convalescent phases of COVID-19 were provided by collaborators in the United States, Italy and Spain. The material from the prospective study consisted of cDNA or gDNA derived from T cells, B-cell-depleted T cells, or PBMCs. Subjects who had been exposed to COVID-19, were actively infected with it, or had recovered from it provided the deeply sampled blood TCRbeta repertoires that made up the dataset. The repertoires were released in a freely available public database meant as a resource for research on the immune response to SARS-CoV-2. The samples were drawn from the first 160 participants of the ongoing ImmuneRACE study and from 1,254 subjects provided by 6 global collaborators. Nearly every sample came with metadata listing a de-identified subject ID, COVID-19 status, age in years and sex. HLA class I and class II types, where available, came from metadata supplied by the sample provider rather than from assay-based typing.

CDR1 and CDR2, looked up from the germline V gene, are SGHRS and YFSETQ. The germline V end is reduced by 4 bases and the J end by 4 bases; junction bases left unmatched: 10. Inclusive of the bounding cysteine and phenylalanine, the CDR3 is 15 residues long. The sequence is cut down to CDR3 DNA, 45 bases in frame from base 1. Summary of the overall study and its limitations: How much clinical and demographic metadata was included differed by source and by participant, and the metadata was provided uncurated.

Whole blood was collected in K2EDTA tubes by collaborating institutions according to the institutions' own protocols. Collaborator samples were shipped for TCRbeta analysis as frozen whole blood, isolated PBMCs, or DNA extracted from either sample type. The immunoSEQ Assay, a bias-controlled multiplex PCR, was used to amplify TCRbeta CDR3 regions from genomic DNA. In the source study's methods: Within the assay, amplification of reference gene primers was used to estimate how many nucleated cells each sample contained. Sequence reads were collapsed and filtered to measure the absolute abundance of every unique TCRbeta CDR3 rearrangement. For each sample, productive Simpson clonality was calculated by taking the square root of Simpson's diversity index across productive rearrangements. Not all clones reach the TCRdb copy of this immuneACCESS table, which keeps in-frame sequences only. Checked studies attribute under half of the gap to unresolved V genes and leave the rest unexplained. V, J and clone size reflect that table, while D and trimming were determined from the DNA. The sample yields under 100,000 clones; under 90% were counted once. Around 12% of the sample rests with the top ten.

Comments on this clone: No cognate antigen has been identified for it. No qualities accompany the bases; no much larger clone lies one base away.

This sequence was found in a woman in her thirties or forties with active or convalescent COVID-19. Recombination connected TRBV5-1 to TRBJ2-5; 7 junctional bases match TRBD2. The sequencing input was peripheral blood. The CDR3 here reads CASSPLGGNGETQYF. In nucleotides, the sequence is TGCGCCAGCAGCCCCCTGGGGGGGAACGGAGAGACCCAGTACTTC.